This record looks at one TCR beta chain sequence and its context. Method: immunoSEQ multiplex PCR; TCRdb's copy keeps in-frame clones and lacks some. This sample has 100,000 or so clones, with around 92% found just once. These data come from a study of T cell changes during pregnancy in multiple sclerosis. CDR1 SGHNT and CDR2 YYREEE come from the germline V gene (reference sequence). Trimming at V came to 5 bases and at J to 6 bases, leaving 8 bases not matched to a gene. This CDR3 is built from 15 residues. The rearrangement joins TRBV5-4 to TRBJ2-2, with 9 bases fitting TRBD2. The receptor was derived from a female donor with multiple sclerosis, enrolled in a pregnancy study. The input for sequencing was peripheral blood, taken in the second trimester of pregnancy. CDR3 region: CASRVIGTSPGELFF. CDR3 nucleotide sequence: TGTGCCAGCAGGGTCATCGGGACTAGCCCCGGGGAGCTGTTTTTT. The entire variable domain, with the rest obtained from reference TRBV5-4 and TRBJ2-2, is as follows: ETGVTQSPTHLIKTRGQQVTLRCSSQSGHNTVSWYQQALGQGPQFIFQYYREEENGRGNFPPRFSGLQFPNYSSELNVNALELDDSALYLCASRVIGTSPGELFFGEGSRLTVL.